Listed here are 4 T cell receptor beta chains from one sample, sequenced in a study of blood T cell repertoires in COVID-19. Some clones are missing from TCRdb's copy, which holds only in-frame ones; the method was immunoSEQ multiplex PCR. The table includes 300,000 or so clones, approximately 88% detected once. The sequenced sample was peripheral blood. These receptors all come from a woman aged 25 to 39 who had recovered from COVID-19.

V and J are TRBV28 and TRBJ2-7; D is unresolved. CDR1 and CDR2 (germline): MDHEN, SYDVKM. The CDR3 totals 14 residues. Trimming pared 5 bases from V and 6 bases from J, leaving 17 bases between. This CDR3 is CASSPIKSFPEQYF. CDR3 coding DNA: TGTGCCAGCAGTCCTATAAAGAGTTTCCCCGAGCAGTACTTC. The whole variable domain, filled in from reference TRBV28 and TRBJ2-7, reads DVKVTQSSRYLVKRTGEKVFLECVQDMDHENMFWYRQDPGLGLRLIYFSYDVKMKEKGDIPEGYSVSREKKERFSLILESASTNQTSMYLCASSPIKSFPEQYFGPGTRLTVT.

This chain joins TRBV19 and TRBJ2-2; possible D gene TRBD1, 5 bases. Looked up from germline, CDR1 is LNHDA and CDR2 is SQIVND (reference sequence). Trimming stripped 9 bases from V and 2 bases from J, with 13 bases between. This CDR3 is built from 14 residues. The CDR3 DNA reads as TGTGCCAGCATCGACAGACTCAACACCGGGGAGCTGTTTTTT. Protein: CASIDRLNTGELFF. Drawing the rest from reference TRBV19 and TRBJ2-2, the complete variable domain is DGGITQSPKYLFRKEGQNVTLSCEQNLNHDAMYWYRQDPGQGLRLIYYSQIVNDFQKGDIAEGYSVSREKKESFPLTVTSAQKNPTAFYLCASIDRLNTGELFFGEGSRLTVL.

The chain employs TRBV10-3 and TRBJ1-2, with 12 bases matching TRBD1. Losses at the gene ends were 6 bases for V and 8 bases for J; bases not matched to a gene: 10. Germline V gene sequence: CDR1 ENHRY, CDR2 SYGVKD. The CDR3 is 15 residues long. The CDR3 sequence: CAISFTGTGGWGYTF. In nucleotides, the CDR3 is TGTGCCATCAGCTTCACCGGGACAGGGGGCTGGGGCTACACCTTC.

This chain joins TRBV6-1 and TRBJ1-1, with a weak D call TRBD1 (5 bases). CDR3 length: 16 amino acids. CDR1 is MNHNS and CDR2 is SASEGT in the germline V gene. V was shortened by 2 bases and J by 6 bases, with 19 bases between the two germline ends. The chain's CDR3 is CASSERPGGDGSEAFF. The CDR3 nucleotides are TGTGCCAGCAGTGAACGCCCTGGGGGGGATGGGTCTGAAGCTTTCTTT.